Listed here is a single T cell receptor beta chain. Its specificity is unknown. This specimen comes from a study of Tregs in tolerant kidney transplant recipients. V lost 0 bases to trimming and J lost 8 bases; unmatched junction nucleotides: 6. This CDR3 comprises 14 residues. Germline V gene data show CDR1 as SGHRS and CDR2 as YFSETQ. Sequencing was performed with immunoSEQ multiplex PCR; in TCRdb, only in-frame clones are kept and a portion is missing. Here the sample spans fewer than 20,000 clones, over 40% being singletons. CFSE-labeled recipient PBMCs were cultured more than 5 days with irradiated graft donor PBMCs, then FACS-sorted.

This TCR was sampled from a human patient who received a combined kidney and bone marrow transplant. This specimen consisted of CD4+ T cells from blood cultured with allogeneic cells, obtained before the transplant. The chain couples TRBV5-1 to TRBJ2-7; 9 bases align to TRBD2. The CDR3 sequence is CASSLEGLAVKQYF. The CDR3 DNA sequence: TGCGCCAGCAGCTTGGAGGGACTAGCAGTGAAGCAGTACTTC.